This T cell receptor beta chain stems from a study of blood T cell repertoires in COVID-19. Germline CDR1 is ENHRY and CDR2 is SYGVKD. CDR3 length: 12 residues. Trimming cost V 4 bases and J 11 bases; bases outside gene matches: 6. Libraries were prepared by immunoSEQ multiplex PCR; TCRdb keeps only in-frame clonotypes and omits some of them. The sample has 50,000 to 65,000 clones, just over 70% seen once. V is TRBV10-3 and J is TRBJ1-1; 8 bases agree with TRBD1. The origin of this receptor is a woman aged 55-70 years who had been exposed to COVID-19. The specimen was PBMCs or T cells enriched from blood (not recorded which). CDR3 loop: CAISGDRGGAFF. CDR3 DNA: TGTGCCATCAGTGGAGACAGGGGAGGTGCTTTCTTT.